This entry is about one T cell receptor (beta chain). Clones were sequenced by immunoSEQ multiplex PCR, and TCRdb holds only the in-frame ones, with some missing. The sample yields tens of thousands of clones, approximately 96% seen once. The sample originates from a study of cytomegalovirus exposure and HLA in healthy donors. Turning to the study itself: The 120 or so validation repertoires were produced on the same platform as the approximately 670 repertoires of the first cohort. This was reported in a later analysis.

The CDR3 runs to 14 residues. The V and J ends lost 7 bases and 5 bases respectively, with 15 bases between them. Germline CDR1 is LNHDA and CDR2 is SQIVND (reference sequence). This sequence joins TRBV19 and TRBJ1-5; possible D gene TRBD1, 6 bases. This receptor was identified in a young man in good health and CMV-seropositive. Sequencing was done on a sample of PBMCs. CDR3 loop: CASKTGRGDQPQHF. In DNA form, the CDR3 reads TGTGCCAGTAAAACAGGCAGGGGCGATCAGCCCCAGCATTTT.